One and the same sample provided the 22 T cell receptor beta chains below, sequenced in a study of blood T cells in healthy people across ages. A second roughly 7 to 12 cycle PCR used barcoded and J-beta primers. TCRdb reprocessed the 5' RACE reads with MiXCR, giving one entry per CDR3 protein. The sample consists of around 1,000,000 distinct CDR3 sequences, about two fifths of them appearing once. Sequencing input: blood. The receptors derive from a man aged 18 to 30 in good health.

This clonotype was seen only a few times. This rearrangement joins TRBV19 to TRBJ1-2, with D maybe TRBD1 (5 bases). Trimming removed 10 bases from V and 3 bases from J, with 12 bases in between. The CDR3 is made up of 12 amino acids. Germline V gene lookup returns CDR1 LNHDA and CDR2 SQIVND (reference sequence). The CDR3 nucleotides are TGTGCCACCCCGGGACCGTACTATGGCTACACCTTC. Translating gives CATPGPYYGYTF.

This clonotype has just a few counts. CDR3 DNA sequence: TGTGCCACCAGCAGAGAGTATTCTGAGAACACTGAAGCTTTCTTT. The encoded protein is CATSREYSENTEAFF. The chain combines TRBV15 with TRBJ1-1; no reliable D call. The CDR3 contains 15 residues. V was shortened by 0 bases and J by 1 base, with 9 bases between the two germline ends. From germline, CDR1 is LNHNV and CDR2 YYDKDF (reference sequence).

The chain uses TRBV20-1 and TRBJ1-4; 9 bases match TRBD1. Per the germline V gene, CDR1 is DFQATT and CDR2 is SNEGSKA (reference sequence). The J segment lost 3 bases and the V segment lost 0 bases, leaving 11 bases of the junction unmatched. The length of the CDR3 is 18 residues. This CDR3 reads CSARDPSRDRVPNEKLFF. The CDR3, as DNA: TGCAGTGCTAGAGACCCGTCCCGGGACAGGGTACCTAATGAAAAACTGTTTTTT.

The table lists this clonotype with a few counts. The CDR3 DNA reads TGCGCCAGCAGCCCGAACAGGGGGTACTTC. Residues: CASSPNRGYF. The genes are TRBV4-3 and TRBJ2-5; TRBD1 agrees at 7 bases. The J segment lost 13 bases and the V segment lost 4 bases, leaving 3 bases of the junction unmatched. Germline CDR1 LGHNA, CDR2 YSLEER. The CDR3 spans 10 residues.

This clonotype was observed a handful of times. This chain uses TRBV29-1 with TRBJ1-1; D gene ambiguous. The CDR3 has 14 amino acids. In germline, CDR1 is SQVTM, CDR2 ANQGSEA. Trimming took 1 base from V and 3 from J, leaving 12 bases between them. CDR3 residues: CSVEATGMHTEAFF. CDR3 bases: TGCAGCGTTGAAGCAACTGGTATGCACACTGAAGCTTTCTTT.

Only a few counts were recorded for this clonotype. This rearrangement joins TRBV20-1 to TRBJ1-2, with 12 nucleotides matching TRBD1. Trimming at V came to 4 bases and at J to 7 bases, leaving 7 bases not matched to a gene. The germline CDR1 and CDR2 sequences are DFQATT and SNEGSKA (reference sequence). The CDR3 totals 14 residues. The CDR3 region is CSANMGQGARGYTF. The CDR3 coding sequence is TGCAGTGCTAATATGGGACAGGGGGCGCGTGGCTACACCTTC.

This clonotype has only a few counts. The chain carries TRBV20-1 and TRBJ1-4; 7 bases map to TRBD1. This CDR3 has 14 residues. Losses at the gene ends were 6 bases for V and 12 bases for J; bases not matched to a gene: 16. Germline V CDR1 and CDR2: DFQATT, SNEGSKA (reference sequence). In nucleotides, the CDR3 is TGCAGTGCCGGGTTGGGACAGTACACGAGGGAACTGTTTTTT. It encodes CSAGLGQYTRELFF.

This chain joins TRBV12-3 or TRBV12-4 and TRBJ2-3; 9 bases match TRBD2. Germline trimming cut 1 base from V and 2 bases from J; bases unmatched to any gene: 19. This CDR3 is 21 amino acids long. CDR3 sequence (DNA): TGTGCCAGCAGTTTAGGACTAGCGGCCTCGAATCCTAACGCCCACACAGATACGCAGTATTTT. It is translated as CASSLGLAASNPNAHTDTQYF.

Ten or more counts support this clonotype. Germline is not matched at one junction end, which may reflect a read error. The rearrangement links TRBV9 to TRBJ1-2; 10 bases are shared with TRBD1. Germline V gene lookup returns CDR1 SGDLS and CDR2 YYNGEE. This CDR3 contains 13 residues. CDR3 sequence reads: CASSVGQGNGYTF. The CDR3 coding sequence is TGCGCCAGCAGCGTGGGACAGGGGAACGGCTACACCTTC.

V is TRBV20-1 and J is TRBJ1-5, with D unclear. Germline assignment: CDR1 DFQATT and CDR2 SNEGSKA (reference sequence). The CDR3 is 17 amino acids. Trimming shortened V by 1 base and J by 0 bases, and 16 bases separated the two germline ends. The CDR3 loop is CSARANFQVYSNQPQHF. The CDR3 coding sequence is TGCAGTGCTAGAGCAAACTTCCAAGTGTATAGCAATCAGCCCCAGCATTTT.

This clonotype appeared many times. V is TRBV12-3 or TRBV12-4 and J is TRBJ2-7; a possible D gene is TRBD2 (5 bases). The ends were cut back, 5 bases at V and 5 bases at J, with 10 bases in the middle. The CDR3 consists of 12 residues. CDR3 region: CASSPTGNEQYF. The CDR3 DNA reads TGTGCCAGCAGTCCAACGGGGAACGAGCAGTACTTC.

V gene TRBV7-9 combines with J gene TRBJ2-2, with D hard to call. The V gene's germline CDR1 is SEHNR and CDR2 FQNEAQ (reference sequence). The CDR3 extends over 16 amino acids. Trimming pared 6 bases from V and 2 bases from J, leaving 16 bases between. Written as DNA, the CDR3 is TGTGCCAGCAGTTTCCCCTGGCGTGGTAACACCGGGGAGCTGTTTTTT. Encoded protein: CASSFPWRGNTGELFF.

This clonotype was counted many times. This rearrangement joins TRBV4-1 to TRBJ2-3; perhaps TRBD1 as D (5 bases). V was shortened by 2 bases and J by 2 bases, with 14 bases between the two germline ends. The CDR3 runs 16 residues. Looked up from germline, CDR1 is MGHRA and CDR2 is YSYEKL. The CDR3 DNA reads as TGCGCCAGCAGCCAAAGGAACAAGGGGTCCACAGATACGCAGTATTTT. Its translation is CASSQRNKGSTDTQYF.

This chain connects TRBV9 to TRBJ2-1; D remains unclear. Trimming took off 0 bases at V and 8 bases at J, with 15 bases between the two ends. Germline V gene data show CDR1 as SGDLS and CDR2 as YYNGEE. The CDR3 contains 15 residues. This chain's CDR3 is CASSVVSRSTDEQFF. Here the CDR3 DNA reads TGTGCCAGCAGCGTAGTTAGCAGGAGCACGGATGAGCAGTTCTTC. Using reference TRBV9 and TRBJ2-1 for the parts outside the CDR3, the full variable domain is DSGVTQTPKHLITATGQRVTLRCSPRSGDLSVYWYQQSLDQGLQFLIQYYNGEERAKGNILERFSAQQFPDLHSELNLSSLELGDSALYFCASSVVSRSTDEQFFGPGTRLTVL.

This clonotype has just a few counts. The chain joins TRBV10-3 to TRBJ1-1, with TRBD1 identical over 8 bases. The trim removed 6 bases at V and 5 bases at J, leaving 8 bases unmatched. This CDR3 is 14 amino acids long. Per germline, CDR1 ENHRY and CDR2 SYGVKD. The CDR3 region is CAISTGGGNTEAFF. DNA of the CDR3: TGTGCCATCAGCACAGGGGGGGGAAATACTGAAGCTTTCTTT.

This clonotype was recorded at least ten times. V is TRBV5-1 and J is TRBJ2-1; 12 nucleotides line up with TRBD2. The CDR3 sequence is 13 residues long. Trimming removed 5 bases from V and 10 bases from J; junction bases left unmatched: 4. Germline values: CDR1 SGHRS, CDR2 YFSETQ. CDR3 sequence: CASSSGTSGEQFF. CDR3 in DNA: TGCGCCAGCAGTTCCGGGACTAGCGGGGAGCAGTTCTTC. Variable domain in full (rest from reference TRBV5-1 and TRBJ2-1): KAGVTQTPRYLIKTRGQQVTLSCSPISGHRSVSWYQQTPGQGLQFLFEYFSETQRNKGNFPGRFSGRQFSNSRSEMNVSTLELGDSALYLCASSSGTSGEQFFGPGTRLTVL.

The chain joins TRBV6-6 to TRBJ1-4, with 7 bases that match TRBD1. CDR1 MNHNY and CDR2 SVGAGI come from the germline V gene (reference sequence). The CDR3 is 15 residues long. V dropped 5 bases and J dropped 8; count of bases not matched to a gene: 11. In DNA form, the CDR3 reads TGTGCCAGCAGTAGGCCCCGGGACAGAGACGAAAAACTGTTTTTT. Its translation is CASSRPRDRDEKLFF.

The sample holds a few counts of this clonotype. The chain recombines TRBV10-3 with TRBJ1-2; D is unresolved. This CDR3 region has 12 residues. The V and J ends lost 2 bases and 8 bases respectively, with 9 bases between them. The germline V gene has CDR1 ENHRY and CDR2 SYGVKD. The CDR3 DNA reads as TGTGCCATCAGTGAGGAGGTACAGGGCTACACCTTC. Protein: CAISEEVQGYTF.

This clonotype was seen a few times. The gene calls are TRBV5-1 and TRBJ1-4; D gene uncertain. Germline V CDR1 and CDR2: SGHRS, YFSETQ. Trimming stripped 2 bases from V and 0 bases from J, with 14 bases between. CDR3 length: 17 residues. The CDR3 DNA sequence: TGCGCCAGCAGCTTAGAGGTTAGAAGCGCAACTAATGAAAAACTGTTTTTT. Protein product: CASSLEVRSATNEKLFF.

This chain links TRBV4-3 with TRBJ2-1; D is possibly TRBD2 (6 bases). The CDR3 length is 15 residues. Germline V gene lookup returns CDR1 LGHNA and CDR2 YSLEER. The V gene lost 2 bases and the J gene lost 3 bases, with 11 bases spanning the gap. CDR3: CASSQQTRDYNEQFF. DNA for the CDR3: TGCGCCAGCAGCCAACAGACTAGAGACTACAATGAGCAGTTCTTC.

V gene TRBV4-2 combines with J gene TRBJ1-2; D not certain. V lost 0 bases and J lost 3, with 8 bases in between. Germline values: CDR1 LGHNA, CDR2 YNFKEQ. The CDR3 covers 14 residues. This chain's CDR3 is CASSQDPRDYGYTF. The CDR3 DNA reads TGTGCCAGCAGCCAAGACCCGCGGGACTATGGCTACACCTTC.

The CDR3 protein is CASGLVGGREAFF. CDR3 nucleotide sequence: TGTGCTAGTGGTTTGGTGGGCGGCCGTGAAGCTTTCTTT. The gene calls are TRBV12-5 and TRBJ1-1, with D hard to call. Germline CDR1 reads LGHNT; CDR2 reads FRNRAP. V lost 0 bases, J lost 7 bases, and 9 bases lay in between. The CDR3 spans 13 residues.